This T cell receptor (beta chain) was retrieved from a study of blood T cells in healthy people across ages. The sample holds many counts of this clonotype. What it binds is not known. Together with a sample-barcoded 5' primer, a J-beta primer mix was included in a second PCR lasting roughly 6 to 12 cycles. MiXCR was run by TCRdb on the 5' RACE reads, yielding one entry per CDR3 protein. The data contain around 650,000 distinct CDR3 sequences, about 34% of them singletons. Findings of the study overall: As naive T cell percentage varied, TCR beta diversity correlated strongly with it.

Losses at the gene ends were 7 bases for V and 1 base for J; bases not matched to a gene: 7. This CDR3 is built from 15 residues. Germline values: CDR1 MNHEY, CDR2 SVGEGT. Healthy individuals of Caucasian origin from Russia, aged 6 to 90, served as donors. The sequence derives from a woman of 80 years or more in good health. Sample: blood. This chain joins TRBV6-2 or TRBV6-3 and TRBJ2-3; TRBD2 matches at 8 bases. CDR3 nucleotides: TGTGCCAGCATCAAAAGCGGGGGCCGCACAGATACGCAGTATTTT. As protein: CASIKSGGRTDTQYF.